This T cell receptor (beta chain) was found in a study of blood T cell repertoires in COVID-19. Whole-study context: T cells, B-cell-depleted T cells, or PBMCs supplied cDNA or gDNA.

V lost 3 bases to trimming and J lost 2 bases, with 26 bases between them. This CDR3 region has 20 residues. Germline-derived CDR1 and CDR2 are LGHNT and FRNRAP. This clone came up once. Measured with immunoSEQ multiplex PCR; TCRdb has only the in-frame clones, and not every one. The sample records approximately 110,000 clones, roughly 80% being singletons. The receptor was isolated from a man aged 70-80 years with active or convalescent COVID-19. The chain joins TRBV12-5 to TRBJ1-5; no definite D call. What was sequenced was peripheral blood. CDR3 coding DNA: TGTGCTAGTGGTTTCTCCATCAAAACCTTAGACTCAAAGGGCAATCAGCCCCAGCATTTT. Amino acid sequence: CASGFSIKTLDSKGNQPQHF.